This TCR beta chain was obtained from a study of Graves' ophthalmopathy and Graves' hyperthyroidism listed by TCRdb under 2018. Describing the broader study: Peripheral blood samples were taken at the time of initial diagnosis, before any treatment was given. In total, over 130 blood samples were TCR-sequenced: some 43 ophthalmopathy, 80 or so hyperthyroidism and some 17 hyperthyroidism-to-ophthalmopathy patients. In over 5 hyperthyroidism patients, the T-cell repertoire of thyroid tissue was compared with the T-cell repertoire of blood. To explore V-J signatures that separate ophthalmopathy from hyperthyroidism, a discovery set of about a hundred patients was enrolled, consisting of under 50 with ophthalmopathy and roughly 59 with stable hyperthyroidism. The 100 discovery patients were randomly split 7:3 into training and test sets. Following sampling, methimazole starting at 30 mg daily was administered to hyperthyroidism patients, and high-dose intravenous methylprednisolone was administered to ophthalmopathy patients. The study used TCR beta repertoire signatures to distinguish Graves' ophthalmopathy from Graves' hyperthyroidism and to predict progression to ophthalmopathy. An independent validation cohort was composed of approximately 19 hyperthyroidism patients and 17 patients who later progressed from hyperthyroidism to ophthalmopathy.

Ophthalmopathy patients had moderately to severely active disease, Clinical Activity Score of at least 3, NOSPECS grade of at least 4, and disease duration under 3 months. Patients were excluded if they had other autoimmune diseases, uncontrolled infections, pregnancy or lactation. Diagnosis relied on clinical symptoms, serum thyroxine, TRAb, thyroid ultrasound and orbital computed tomography. Using Ficoll-Paque density gradient centrifugation, PBMCs were isolated from approximately 11 ml of fresh peripheral blood. Trizol reagent was used to extract the total RNA, and its quality was then checked on an Agilent 2100 Bioanalyzer. For repertoire sequencing, the TCR beta CDR3 regions were amplified from RNA transcripts. The first round was an RT-PCR using HTBI primers with the Qiagen OneStep RT-PCR kit, and this first round was followed by a second-round multiplex PCR, then size selection and purification. Sequencing of the libraries was carried out on an Illumina HiSeq2000 in paired-end mode with 100 bp reads. Under the source paper's analysis protocol: SOAPnuke was used to process the reads, removing any read that contained adapters or uncalled bases, had a mean Phred below 15, or lacked an exact match to the constant primer or identifier. High-quality paired reads were merged with COPE v1.2.5. Clonotypes were defined as unique nucleotide sequences and were aligned to IMGT TRB V, D and J references using MiTCR v1.1. The analysis was limited to V-J combinations with a frequency above 0.0001, which together covered approximately 99% of repertoires. A TCR clonal expansion and chaos score per V-J combination was defined as the ratio of F50 clonal expansion to chaos observed in the TCRdist matrix. Welch's t-statistics and random forest were used to reduce features to 13 V-J combinations, which were fed into a naive Bayes classifier. Thyroid-blood repertoire similarity was quantified with the Morisita-Horn index. The public reads were reanalyzed by TCRdb: fastp trimming at Q25, MiXCR alignment, in-frame beta chains only. Each CDR3 protein gets just one entry, which takes the most common genes and DNA from the rows behind it. TCRdb's processing, not the authors' own work, is the source of the V and J calls. The sample profile shows about 480,000 distinct CDR3 sequences; approximately 14% of them were found once. The ten largest clones capture over 7.5% of the sample.

Overall study outcomes, separate from this receptor: In validation, the model predicted ophthalmopathy progression with about 64% sensitivity and 72.22% specificity; 12 predicted patients were CT-confirmed with GO in a median of around 6.5 months. In cross-validation, the 13-signature model distinguished ophthalmopathy from stable hyperthyroidism with approximately 88% sensitivity and around 81% specificity, and in the test set the corresponding values were approximately 80% and 68%. No statistical method was used to predetermine the sample size, and group allocation was not hidden from the investigators. Among expanded thyroid clonotypes with frequency above 0.001, most also showed up in blood, which suggests that blood repertoires may reflect the thyroid immune response.

The CDR1 and CDR2 encoded by the germline V gene (reference sequence) are LNHDA and SQIVND. Cut back by 7 bases and 6 bases, the V and J ends lie 15 bases apart. The CDR3 starts with the cysteine, ends with the phenylalanine, and has 13 residues. The entry retains the CDR3 DNA only, 39 bases that are in frame from base 1. This clonotype occurred many times. There is no known antigen for this receptor. Base quality data are lacking; no much larger clone is found one base away. The V and J genes are TRBV19 and TRBJ1-2, with the D gene not confidently named. This TCR was sampled from a woman in her twenties or thirties with Graves' ophthalmopathy. Donor details come from another sample of the same person, matched by shared clones. The sequencing sample was made of blood. CDR3 reads: CASTQTFFHGYTF. The base sequence is TGTGCCAGTACCCAGACATTTTTCCATGGCTACACCTTC.